This T cell receptor (beta chain) appears in the sequencing data of a study of T cells in Graves' hyperthyroidism and ophthalmopathy. TCR beta CDR3 regions were amplified from RNA. Using the HTBI primer set, a first-round RT-PCR was run on the TCR CDR3. A single record per CDR3 protein comes from TCRdb applying MiXCR to the multiplex PCR reads. The sample consists of under 800,000 distinct CDR3 sequences, around 15% of them appearing once. Whole-study findings and limits: Clonotypes that were expanded in thyroid above 0.001 mostly appeared in blood too.

V lost 1 base and J lost 2; bases outside the gene matches: 8. CDR3 length: 16 residues. Germline CDR1 reads DFQATT; CDR2 reads SNEGSKA (reference sequence). The table lists this clonotype with many counts. Its antigen remains unidentified. The chain employs TRBV20-1 and TRBJ2-1; 7 bases match TRBD2. Sequenced sample: blood. The receptor was derived from a woman aged 18-29 years with Graves' hyperthyroidism. In DNA form, the CDR3 reads TGCAGTGCTAGAGTTCGCGGGAGAGTCACCTACAATGAGCAGTTCTTC. It encodes CSARVRGRVTYNEQFF.